This is a list of T cell receptor beta chains from one sample in a study of blood T cell repertoires in COVID-19. The assay was immunoSEQ multiplex PCR, and TCRdb's table has in-frame clones only and misses some. The sample holds about 86,000 clones; over 70% are singletons and the top ten take more than 0.85%. Sequencing used peripheral blood. These receptor sequences come from a human donor in a cohort sampled during active COVID-19. Each CDR3 is given with its conserved first and last residue. Fields, in order: clone size, D gene, V gene, J gene, CDR3 protein, CDR3 DNA. A D gene is named only where the DNA matches it firmly. The size entry is marked missing in some rows and otherwise reads once, few, many or a size class.

NA	TRBD2	TRBV28	TRBJ2-1	CASSSPHGTSGYNEQFF	TGTGCCAGCAGTTCCCCCCATGGGACTAGCGGCTACAATGAGCAGTTCTTC
NA	NA	TRBV7-8	TRBJ1-4	CASSVTPGSEKLFF	TGTGCCAGCAGTGTGACCCCGGGGAGTGAAAAACTGTTTTTT
NA	TRBD2	TRBV2	TRBJ2-3	CASRGTSGTPTDTQYF	TGTGCCAGCAGGGGGACTAGCGGGACGCCCACAGATACGCAGTATTTT
NA	TRBD1	TRBV11-2	TRBJ1-5	CASSFGTATGQPQHF	TGTGCCAGCAGCTTCGGGACAGCCACGGGGCAGCCCCAGCATTTT
NA	TRBD1	TRBV9	TRBJ2-2	CASSIQGETGELFF	TGTGCCAGCAGCATCCAGGGGGAAACCGGGGAGCTGTTTTTT
few	NA	TRBV19	TRBJ1-3	CASTLTASGNTIYF	TGTGCCAGTACCTTGACAGCCTCTGGAAACACCATATATTTT
NA	NA	TRBV6-4	TRBJ2-1	CASRAGAPGHNEQFF	TGTGCCAGCAGGGCAGGGGCTCCAGGGCACAATGAGCAGTTCTTC
few	TRBD2	TRBV18	TRBJ2-5	CASSPGLARETQYF	TGTGCCAGCTCACCGGGACTAGCAAGAGAGACCCAGTACTTC
NA	NA	TRBV19	TRBJ2-7	CASSDRGLFYEQYF	TGTGCCAGTAGTGACCGGGGTCTATTCTACGAGCAGTACTTC
NA	NA	TRBV27	TRBJ1-1	CASSFRRGSHTEAFF	TGTGCCAGCAGTTTCAGAAGGGGGAGTCACACTGAAGCTTTCTTT
once	NA	TRBV28	TRBJ2-4	CASSTGKVAKNIQYF	TGTGCCAGCAGTACAGGGAAAGTCGCCAAAAACATTCAGTACTTC
NA	NA	TRBV28	TRBJ2-2	CASSFLVAANTGELFF	TGTGCCAGCAGTTTTTTGGTAGCGGCAAACACCGGGGAGCTGTTTTTT
NA	NA	TRBV28	TRBJ1-2	CASSLLRGGVDGYTF	TGTGCCAGCAGTTTACTCCGGGGGGGTGTGGATGGCTACACCTTC
NA	TRBD2	TRBV27	TRBJ2-7	CASRDGGGRPYEQYF	TGTGCCAGCAGGGATGGGGGCGGGAGGCCCTACGAGCAGTACTTC
NA	TRBD2	TRBV28	TRBJ2-3	CATWGLSGRSTDTQYF	TGTGCCACCTGGGGCCTTAGCGGGAGAAGCACAGATACGCAGTATTTT
NA	NA	TRBV19	TRBJ2-7	CASSAALASYEQYF	TGTGCCAGCTCAGCGGCCTTGGCCTCCTACGAGCAGTACTTC
NA	TRBD1	TRBV2	TRBJ1-1	CASRIDRGHNTEAFF	TGTGCCAGCAGAATTGACAGGGGGCATAACACTGAAGCTTTCTTT